The 10 T cell receptor beta chains below all came from one sample that was sequenced in a study of patients and donors after allogeneic stem cell transplantation. TCRdb fed the RT-PCR reads into MiXCR, producing one record per CDR3 protein. The data hold fewer than 200,000 distinct CDR3 sequences, with around 30% observed a single time. Sequenced material: blood, either unsorted or a sorted T cell fraction (not recorded which). These receptors came from a human donor who was either an allogeneic HSCT recipient or a stem cell or donor lymphocyte infusion donor (not recorded which). It is not recorded whose cells these are; they may come from a transplant donor.

The V gene is TRBV5-1, the J gene TRBJ2-7, with D uncertain. Trimming shortened V by 3 bases and J by 3 bases, and 13 bases separated the two germline ends. The germline CDR1 and CDR2 sequences are SGHRS and YFSETQ. The CDR3 covers 14 residues. CDR3 nucleotide sequence: TGCGCCAGCAGCTGGGGTCAGGCAGACTACGAGCAGTACTTC. This encodes CASSWGQADYEQYF.

This clonotype was seen more than once but under ten times. V gene TRBV5-8 combines with J gene TRBJ2-7; maybe TRBD1 (5 bases). The V end lost 0 bases, the J end lost 3 bases, and 10 bases lay between the germline ends. This CDR3 spans 14 amino acids. Germline lookup yields CDR1 SGHTS and CDR2 YDEGEE. Written as DNA, the CDR3 is TGTGCCAGCAGCTTGGAGGGGATAATCTACGAGCAGTACTTC. It is translated as CASSLEGIIYEQYF. Full variable domain (missing parts from reference TRBV5-8 and TRBJ2-7): EAGVTQSPTHLIKTRGQQATLRCSPISGHTSVYWYQQALGLGLQFLLWYDEGEERNRGNFPPRFSGRQFPNYSSELNVNALELEDSALYLCASSLEGIIYEQYFGPGTRLTVT.

The rearrangement joins TRBV7-2 to TRBJ2-3; 8 bases map to TRBD2. The V gene's germline CDR1 is SGHTA and CDR2 FQGNSA. The CDR3 is 15 amino acids. V lost 5 bases, J lost 6 bases, and 10 bases stayed unmatched. CDR3 nucleotide sequence: TGTGCCAGCAGCCCCATGGGACTAGTGCGGGATACGCAGTATTTT. This codes for CASSPMGLVRDTQYF.

This clonotype was seen only a few times. This chain connects TRBV12-3 or TRBV12-4 to TRBJ2-1; D gene ambiguous. This CDR3 contains 13 residues. V gave up 2 bases and J gave up 8 bases, with 10 bases separating them. CDR3 protein: CASSLSLQDEQFF. The CDR3 DNA reads as TGTGCCAGCAGTTTAAGCCTCCAGGATGAGCAGTTCTTC.

The rearrangement links TRBV20-1 to TRBJ1-4; weak D call: TRBD1 (5 bases). The CDR3 length is 13 residues. Germline CDR1 is DFQATT and CDR2 is SNEGSKA (reference sequence). The V and J ends lost 3 bases and 8 bases respectively, with 13 bases between them. As DNA, the CDR3 is TGCAGTGCTAGCGGCAGGGAGAACGAAAAACTGTTTTTT. This encodes CSASGRENEKLFF.

This sequence joins TRBV12-3 or TRBV12-4 and TRBJ1-4; 10 positions agree with TRBD1. CDR3 length: 14 amino acids. V lost 6 bases, J lost 14 bases, and 12 bases stayed unmatched. The CDR3 protein is CASSPRDRGMRLFF. In DNA, the CDR3 is TGTGCCAGCAGCCCCCGGGACAGGGGAATGAGGCTGTTTTTT.

V is TRBV20-1 and J is TRBJ2-7, with TRBD2 as a possible D gene (6 bases). V lost 5 bases to trimming and J lost 4 bases, with 21 bases between them. In germline, CDR1 is DFQATT, CDR2 SNEGSKA (reference sequence). This CDR3 has 15 residues. In nucleotides, the CDR3 is TGCAGTGCTCCCGGTTATCCAGGCGGGGAATACGAGCAGTACTTC. This codes for CSAPGYPGGEYEQYF.

This chain uses TRBV12-3 or TRBV12-4 with TRBJ2-5; D gene uncertain. Trimming stripped 6 bases from V and 5 bases from J, with 10 bases between. This CDR3 has 12 residues. CDR3: CASSDRVETQYF. The CDR3 DNA is TGTGCCAGCAGCGATAGGGTGGAGACCCAGTACTTC.

The sample holds a few counts of this clonotype. J is TRBJ2-2 and V is TRBV20-1, with D maybe TRBD2 (5 bases). V was trimmed by 2 bases and J by 6 bases, leaving 13 bases between them. In germline, CDR1 is DFQATT, CDR2 SNEGSKA (reference sequence). The CDR3 extends over 14 amino acids. CDR3 coding DNA: TGCAGTGCTAGACGCCCTGTAGCGTCCGGGGAGCTGTTTTTT. This encodes CSARRPVASGELFF.

The chain carries TRBV5-1 and TRBJ2-7; D uncertain. The V gene lost 3 bases and the J gene lost 6 bases, with 16 bases spanning the gap. CDR1 SGHRS and CDR2 YFSETQ come from the germline V gene. The CDR3 contains 14 residues. The CDR3 spells CASSSPDGNSEQYF. CDR3 bases: TGCGCCAGCAGCTCCCCAGACGGCAACAGCGAGCAGTACTTC.